Listed here are 18 T cell receptor beta chains from one sample, sequenced in a study of cytomegalovirus exposure and HLA in healthy donors. The PCR had 60 Vbeta and 13 Jbeta primers. Profiled with immunoSEQ multiplex PCR; TCRdb holds only in-frame clones, not every one. The table shows about 62,000 clones, with around four fifths occurring only once. Sequenced: PBMCs. The receptors were sampled from a man in his forties or fifties in good health and CMV-seronegative.

The chain employs TRBV19 and TRBJ1-5, with a weak D call TRBD1 (5 bases). Germline V lookup: CDR1 LNHDA, CDR2 SQIVND (reference sequence). With 4 bases removed from V and 9 bases from J, the gap between germline ends came to 13 bases. The CDR3 is made up of 13 amino acids. CDR3 amino acids: CASSTSQDAPQHF. The CDR3 DNA reads TGTGCCAGTAGTACCTCACAGGACGCGCCCCAGCATTTT.

The count of this clone is one. The genes are TRBV7-6 and TRBJ1-2, with 8 bases lining up with TRBD1. Germline CDR1 and CDR2: SGHVS and FNYEAQ. The CDR3 runs to 13 residues. V dropped 5 bases and J dropped 8; count of bases not matched to a gene: 7. CDR3: CASSPRTGLGYTF. The DNA for the CDR3 is TGTGCCAGCAGCCCACGGACAGGGCTCGGCTACACCTTC.

J is TRBJ2-1 and V is TRBV11-2; TRBD2 matches 7 bases. The CDR3 spans 16 residues. CDR1 and CDR2 (germline): SGHAT, FQNNGV. Unmatched junction bases numbered 6, after V lost 1 base and J lost 3 bases. CDR3 in amino acids: CASSLVGSSGYNEQFF. CDR3 bases: TGTGCCAGCAGCTTAGTTGGGTCTAGCGGCTACAATGAGCAGTTCTTC.

This chain uses TRBV28 with TRBJ2-1, with 10 bases that match TRBD2. The J segment lost 5 bases and the V segment lost 6 bases, leaving 10 bases of the junction unmatched. Germline V gene lookup returns CDR1 MDHEN and CDR2 SYDVKM. The CDR3 is 16 residues long. As DNA, the CDR3 is TGTGCCAGCAGCAAACTCTGGACTAGCGGAGACAATGAGCAGTTCTTC. Translation: CASSKLWTSGDNEQFF.

This clone was counted once. The rearrangement uses TRBV5-4 and TRBJ2-2; the D gene is possibly TRBD2 (6 bases). Germline CDR1 reads SGHNT; CDR2 reads YYREEE (reference sequence). CDR3 length: 16 residues. V lost 1 base, J lost 2 bases, and 12 bases lay in between. CDR3 coding DNA: TGTGCCAGCAGCTTGCCGGGGACTGAAAACACCGGGGAGCTGTTTTTT. It is translated as CASSLPGTENTGELFF.

The rearrangement joins TRBV10-1 to TRBJ1-2; TRBD1 might be the D (6 bases). The CDR3 loop spans 13 amino acids. The germline V gene encodes CDR1 WNHNN and CDR2 SYGVQD (reference sequence). V lost 2 bases and J lost 5, with 9 bases in between. Here the CDR3 reads CASSEARGYGYTF. CDR3 nucleotides: TGCGCCAGCAGTGAGGCCAGGGGTTATGGCTACACCTTC.

The V and J genes are TRBV7-6 and TRBJ1-5; D is undetermined. The CDR3 runs to 11 residues. Between the trimmed V and J ends, which lost 5 bases and 6 bases, there was a span of 5 bases. Germline-derived CDR1 and CDR2 are SGHVS and FNYEAQ. Written as DNA, the CDR3 is TGTGCCAGCAGCCCGGGTCAGCCCCAGCATTTT. Protein sequence: CASSPGQPQHF.

The chain joins TRBV2 to TRBJ1-1; TRBD1 might be the D (5 bases). The CDR3 is 13 residues long. V was shortened by 4 bases and J by 11 bases, with 17 bases between the two germline ends. Germline V gives CDR1 SNHLY, CDR2 FYNNEI. This CDR3 reads CASSGGRAGNAFF. The CDR3 coding sequence is TGTGCCAGCAGTGGGGGCAGGGCAGGGAATGCTTTCTTT.

The chain has TRBV11-2 and TRBJ2-7; no firm D call. Germline assignment: CDR1 SGHAT and CDR2 FQNNGV. The CDR3 contains 16 residues. The V end lost 5 bases, the J end lost 0 bases, and 17 bases lay between the germline ends. The chain's CDR3 is CASSPVESLYSYEQYF. CDR3 sequence (DNA): TGTGCCAGCAGCCCTGTTGAGAGCCTGTACTCCTACGAGCAGTACTTC.

J is TRBJ1-2 and V is TRBV5-1; TRBD1 matches at 10 bases. Germline-derived CDR1 and CDR2 are SGHRS and YFSETQ. V was clipped by 0 bases and J by 8 bases; unmatched bases: 10. The CDR3 has 16 residues. The CDR3 protein is CASSLAGGQGSEGYTF. DNA of the CDR3: TGCGCCAGCAGCTTGGCCGGGGGACAGGGGAGTGAGGGCTACACCTTC.

This clone was seen once. The chain employs TRBV5-1 and TRBJ2-3; tentatively, D is TRBD2 (5 bases). The CDR3 has 17 residues. The V gene lost 5 bases and the J gene lost 2 bases, with 21 bases spanning the gap. Germline-derived CDR1 and CDR2 are SGHRS and YFSETQ. The DNA of the CDR3 is TGCGCCAGCAGGATTGGGGAGTCTATGGTTCCCACAGATACGCAGTATTTT. This sequence encodes CASRIGESMVPTDTQYF.

The sample holds a few counts of this clone. The chain uses TRBV5-1 and TRBJ1-1; 7 bases are a match to TRBD1. The CDR3 runs to 15 residues. V gave up 0 bases and J gave up 3 bases; unmatched junction bases: 5. Germline V gives CDR1 SGHRS, CDR2 YFSETQ. CDR3 loop: CASSLAEQGYTEAFF. The CDR3 nucleotides read TGCGCCAGCAGCTTGGCCGAACAGGGGTACACTGAAGCTTTCTTT.

This chain connects TRBV7-3 to TRBJ2-5; D is unresolved. Trimming stripped 5 bases from V and 3 bases from J, with 10 bases between. The germline V gene has CDR1 SGHTA and CDR2 FQGTGA. The length of the CDR3 is 13 residues. CDR3 DNA sequence: TGTGCCAGCAGCCCCTCCCACAAAGAGACCCAGTACTTC. As protein: CASSPSHKETQYF.

This chain joins TRBV5-1 and TRBJ2-3; tentative D call: TRBD1 (5 bases). The CDR3 covers 12 residues. With 0 bases removed from V and 9 bases from J, the gap between germline ends came to 8 bases. CDR1 and CDR2 from the germline V gene are SGHRS and YFSETQ. CDR3 nucleotides: TGCGCCAGCAGCTTGGAGCAGGGCACGCAGTATTTT. This translates into CASSLEQGTQYF.

The V gene is TRBV5-6, the J gene TRBJ2-2, with 7 bases identical to TRBD2. The germline gives CDR1 SGHDT, CDR2 YYEEEE. Trimming cost V 0 bases and J 5 bases; bases outside gene matches: 4. This CDR3 has 15 residues. CDR3 coding DNA: TGTGCCAGCAGCTTGGGGCTAGCGGAGACCGGGGAGCTGTTTTTT. As protein: CASSLGLAETGELFF.

The chain is built from TRBV6-1 and TRBJ2-3, with a weak D call TRBD2 (6 bases). Germline V CDR1 and CDR2: MNHNS, SASEGT. Trimming pared 8 bases from V and 1 base from J, leaving 10 bases between. The CDR3 runs to 13 residues. The CDR3 sequence: CASLGTGTDTQYF. The CDR3 coding sequence is TGTGCCAGCCTTGGGACTGGCACAGATACGCAGTATTTT.

Here the CDR3 reads CASSLGHAYEQYF. The DNA of the CDR3 is TGCGCCAGCAGCCTTGGACATGCCTACGAGCAGTACTTC. The gene calls are TRBV5-1 and TRBJ2-7; a weak D match, TRBD1 (5 bases). Germline CDR1 and CDR2: SGHRS and YFSETQ. V lost 4 bases, J lost 2 bases, and 10 bases lay in between. This CDR3 spans 13 amino acids.

This chain joins TRBV5-4 and TRBJ1-1; possible D gene TRBD1, 5 bases. Germline CDR1 and CDR2: SGHNT and YYREEE (reference sequence). V was cut by 0 bases and J by 1 base, with 7 bases left in between. The CDR3 is 14 amino acids. The CDR3 DNA reads as TGTGCCAGCAGCTTGGTGCAGGGGAACACTGAAGCTTTCTTT. This sequence encodes CASSLVQGNTEAFF.